This T cell receptor beta chain was obtained from a study of blood T cell repertoires in COVID-19. Germline loops: CDR1 SGHRS, CDR2 YFSETQ. The CDR3 spans 13 residues. J gave up 11 bases and V 4 bases, and 6 bases lay outside the gene matches. Produced via immunoSEQ multiplex PCR; TCRdb's table is partial and in-frame only. The data contain 35,000 to 55,000 clones, roughly 63% of them seen just once; the ten biggest clones take up 6.2%. Sequenced input: peripheral blood. V gene TRBV5-1 combines with J gene TRBJ1-4; TRBD1 agrees at 9 bases. This receptor was identified in a man older than 75 with acute or convalescent COVID-19. Written as DNA, the CDR3 is TGCGCCAGCAGCCCCGGACAGGGGTATAAACTGTTTTTT. Translation gives CASSPGQGYKLFF. The full variable domain, completed using reference TRBV5-1 and TRBJ1-4, is KAGVTQTPRYLIKTRGQQVTLSCSPISGHRSVSWYQQTPGQGLQFLFEYFSETQRNKGNFPGRFSGRQFSNSRSEMNVSTLELGDSALYLCASSPGQGYKLFFGSGTQLSVL.